This T cell receptor beta chain appears in the sequencing data of a study of shared clonotypes between healthy human individuals. The CDR3 runs 13 residues. Trimming took off 4 bases at V and 3 bases at J, with 8 bases between the two ends. The germline CDR1 and CDR2 sequences are SGHRS and YFSETQ. The protocol was immunoSEQ multiplex PCR, while the TCRdb copy is restricted to in-frame clones and leaves out a portion. Of about 480,000 clones listed, 75% to 80% were seen once; the top ten hold roughly an eighth. What was sequenced was PBMCs. The chain couples TRBV5-1 to TRBJ2-1; D gene uncertain. The clonotype was recovered from a woman between 40 and 50 years old in good health. Some clones in this sample may be carry-over from other donors' samples. CDR3 in amino acids: CASSLGSYNEQFF. CDR3 in DNA: TGCGCCAGCAGCCTCGGCAGCTACAATGAGCAGTTCTTC.